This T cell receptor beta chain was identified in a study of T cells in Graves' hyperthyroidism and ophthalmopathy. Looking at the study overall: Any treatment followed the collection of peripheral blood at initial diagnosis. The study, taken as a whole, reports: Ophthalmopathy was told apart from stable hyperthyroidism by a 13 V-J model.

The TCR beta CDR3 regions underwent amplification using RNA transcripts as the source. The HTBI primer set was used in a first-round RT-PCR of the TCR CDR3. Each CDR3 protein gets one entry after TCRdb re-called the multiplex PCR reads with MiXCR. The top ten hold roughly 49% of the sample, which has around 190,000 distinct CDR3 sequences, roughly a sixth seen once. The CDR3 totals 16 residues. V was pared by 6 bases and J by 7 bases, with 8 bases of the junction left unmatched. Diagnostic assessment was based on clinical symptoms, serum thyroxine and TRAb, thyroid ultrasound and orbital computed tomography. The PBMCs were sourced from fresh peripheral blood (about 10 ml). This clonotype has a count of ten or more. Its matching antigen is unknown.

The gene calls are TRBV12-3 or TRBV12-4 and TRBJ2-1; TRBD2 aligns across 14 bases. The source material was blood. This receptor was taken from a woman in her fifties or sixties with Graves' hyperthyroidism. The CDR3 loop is CASRGLGTSGSNEQFF. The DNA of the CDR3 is TGTGCCAGCAGGGGCCTCGGGACTAGCGGGAGTAATGAGCAGTTCTTC.